This T cell receptor beta chain comes out of a study of T cell responses to AZD1222 COVID-19 vaccine (dated by TCRdb to 2020 to 2023). As for the study more broadly: Because spike-specific TCR depth and breadth did not differ between the two schedules, AZD1222 recipients who got a second dose at roughly 4 weeks were pooled with those who got a second dose at roughly 12 weeks. Trial participants were enrolled into age subgroups of 18-55, 56-69 and 70-plus years, which contained about 150, 27 and 61 TCR-sequenced participants, respectively. A total of under 250 trial participants underwent TCR sequencing, of whom roughly 210 had received two doses of AZD1222 and some 25 had received two doses of the MenACWY control vaccine. Paper-wide results and their limitations: Conclusions about previously exposed vaccinees are limited, since just 6 or 7 AZD1222 recipients were seropositive for SARS-CoV-2 at baseline. Because no samples from the day 14 peak response were available, repertoires could be characterized only after the peak T cell response. In the small 56-69-year group, the increase in depth fell short of significance, most likely because of low power. Participants were mostly white British and included more females than males, and it was suggested by the authors that clonal diversity may have been underestimated. A significant rise in spike-specific TCR breadth and depth was observed after two AZD1222 doses relative to day 0 and relative to MenACWY recipients. CD4 TCRs associated with the vaccine covered the entire spike protein, and the dominant responses were in regions 160-218 and 743-854. Nearly half of unique spike-specific TCRs reportedly recognized epitopes outside regions mutated in the B.1.351 and B.1.1.7 variants.

The CDR3 regions of human TCRbeta chains were subjected to immunosequencing. Regarding the original processing steps: TCRs in the repertoires were compared against a reference library of SARS-CoV-2-specific TCRs that had been generated with the MIRA antigen-specificity platform. Breadth was defined as the fraction of unique TCRs that were SARS-CoV-2-associated. Depth was defined as the fraction of total T cells that were SARS-CoV-2-associated. Using the MIRA data, each spike-specific TCR was mapped to the spike region that the TCR reacts to and placed in a CD4 or CD8 class. Log10-transformed breadth and depth values were compared by one-way ANOVA with Sidak's multiple comparisons tests. The source is immuneACCESS, and TCRdb retained only in-frame sequences with V and J called. Part of the clones is not carried over; for the studies checked, unresolved V genes explain less than half of this, and the remainder is unexplained. The V and J calls and clone size were taken over from that table, and D and trimming were inferred from the DNA. Recorded for this sample are approximately 70,000 clones; roughly four fifths of them occurred a single time. Approximately 5.4% of the sample lies in the top ten.

Taken with the paper, the label for time point translates to: baseline before first vaccination. The vaccinee samples were drawn from two UK trials, COV001 and COV002, one of which was a single-blind randomized controlled phase 2/3 trial testing AZD1222 (ChAdOx1 nCoV-19) in healthy adults. For TCRbeta chain sequencing, PBMC samples were collected from trial participants at day 0 and at day 28 after the second dose. CDR1 and CDR2 are read off the germline V gene as SGDLS and YYNGEE. Inclusive of the bounding cysteine and phenylalanine, the CDR3 is 15 residues long. Just the 45-base CDR3 DNA is kept, in frame starting at base 1. Cut back by 0 bases and 0 bases, the V and J ends lie 8 bases apart. For this clone: Its antigen target is currently unknown. No base qualities exist here, and no much larger clone lies one base off it.

Here the sequenced sample was peripheral blood, taken on day 0 of AZD1222 vaccination. The rearranged segments are TRBV9 and TRBJ2-3; the D gene is perhaps TRBD2, on 5 matching bases. This clonotype was sampled from an adult in good health. In nucleotides, the sequence is TGTGCCAGCAGCGTAGCTAGCACCAGCACAGATACGCAGTATTTT. Translated, this is CASSVASTSTDTQYF. Where the CDR3 stops, the reference TRBV9 and TRBJ2-3 genes take over; the full variable domain is DSGVTQTPKHLITATGQRVTLRCSPRSGDLSVYWYQQSLDQGLQFLIQYYNGEERAKGNILERFSAQQFPDLHSELNLSSLELGDSALYFCASSVASTSTDTQYFGPGTRLTVL.